This T cell receptor (beta chain) was retrieved from a study of blood T cells in healthy people across ages. General observations from the study: Roughly linearly, TCR beta diversity per million T cells fell as age increased. Diversity figures derived from one million T cells were judged to underestimate the true value.

Germline CDR1 LGHDT, CDR2 YNNKEL (reference sequence). V lost 5 bases and J lost 5; bases outside the gene matches: 9. The CDR3 has 15 amino acids. This clonotype was seen a handful of times. No antigen is known for it. Alongside a J-beta primer mix, a sample-barcoded 5' primer served in a second PCR lasting 7 to 11 cycles. All cDNA molecules were each tagged by a template-switch adaptor with 12 random nucleotides. TCRdb called the 5' RACE reads again in MiXCR, with one record for every CDR3 protein. The data show 1.5 million to 1.9 million distinct CDR3 sequences, about 45% seen once. The rearrangement joins TRBV3-1 to TRBJ2-7; 10 nucleotides align to TRBD1. This clonotype was obtained from a woman aged 18-29 years in good health. The sequencing input was blood. The CDR3 nucleotides are TGTGCCAGCAGCGAGGGACAGGGGTGGGGAAACGAGCAGTACTTC. Translation gives CASSEGQGWGNEQYF.